This T cell receptor beta chain was sequenced during a study of T cells in Graves' hyperthyroidism and ophthalmopathy. Study observations and caveats: Ophthalmopathy got predicted by the model a median approximately 6 months before its onset. Researchers report that a 13 V-J model separated ophthalmopathy from stable hyperthyroidism.

The table lists this clonotype with many counts. Antigen unknown. Uncontrolled infections, other autoimmune diseases, pregnancy or lactation led to exclusion of patients. Germline CDR1 and CDR2: ENHRY and SYGVKD. The CDR3 has 17 residues. V was cut by 1 base and J by 0 bases, with 15 bases left in between. Researchers took RNA transcripts and amplified the TCR beta CDR3 regions from them. HTBI primers were the set used in a first-round RT-PCR of the TCR CDR3. TCRdb itself ran the multiplex PCR reads through MiXCR, one entry per CDR3 protein. The top ten clones hold more than 20% of a sample with approximately 480,000 distinct CDR3 sequences, around 21% of them seen once.

This TCR was recovered from a man younger than 30 with Graves' hyperthyroidism. Sequencing input: blood. The chain recombines TRBV10-3 with TRBJ1-1; D might be TRBD1 (5 bases). Here the CDR3 reads CAISEFDSRNMNTEAFF. The DNA for the CDR3 is TGTGCCATCAGTGAGTTCGACAGCCGTAACATGAACACTGAAGCTTTCTTT.